This is a list of T cell receptor beta chains from one sample in a study of shared T cell receptors in the human thymus. The data were produced by immunoSEQ multiplex PCR, yet TCRdb's version contains in-frame clones alone and is incomplete. The sample has roughly 500,000 clones; 78% are singletons. This sample also appeared in a second study, on human thymus T cells.

The specimen sequenced was thymocytes. The source of these receptors is a boy in the first two years of life with a congenital heart defect. Each CDR3 is given with its conserved first and last residue. The order of the fields is CDR3 protein, CDR3 DNA, V gene, J gene, clone size, D gene. The D gene is left open where the match is weak. Clone sizes are given selectively: once, few, many, or a class where the clone is expanded.

CASSLRTGPPSYGYTF	TGTGCCAGCAGCTTAAGGACAGGGCCCCCCAGCTATGGCTACACCTTC	TRBV7-6	TRBJ1-2	.	TRBD1
CASRRVDTQYF	TGTGCCAGCAGGAGGGTAGATACGCAGTATTTT	TRBV25-1	TRBJ2-3	.	.
CASSPPGGLAGGSAYNEQFF	TGTGCCAGCAGCCCCCCCGGGGGGCTAGCGGGAGGCTCAGCCTACAATGAGCAGTTCTTC	TRBV13	TRBJ2-1	.	TRBD2
CASSPGIGETQYF	TGTGCCAGCTCACCCGGGATCGGGGAGACCCAGTACTTC	TRBV18	TRBJ2-5	few	.
CASRLGPGGNGTQYF	TGTGCAAGTCGCTTAGGCCCCGGCGGAAACGGTACGCAGTATTTT	TRBV12-2	TRBJ2-3	once	.
CASSDIAGLSGANVLTF	TGTGCCAGCTCCGACATAGCGGGCTTATCTGGGGCCAACGTCCTGACTTTC	TRBV18	TRBJ2-6	.	TRBD2
CASSEALSAEQYF	TGTGCCAGCAGTGAGGCCCTGTCTGCCGAGCAGTACTTC	TRBV6-6	TRBJ2-7	.	.
CASSFHKGLSYNEQFF	TGTGCCAGCAGCTTTCACAAGGGACTCTCCTACAATGAGCAGTTCTTC	TRBV7-6	TRBJ2-1	.	.
CASRTGLGNYGYTF	TGTGCCAGCAGGACAGGGTTGGGGAACTATGGCTACACCTTC	TRBV28	TRBJ1-2	once	TRBD1
CASSLGGRDYGYTF	TGTGCCAGCAGTTTAGGCGGCAGGGACTATGGCTACACCTTC	TRBV28	TRBJ1-2	once	.
CASSRDRGRVDTQYF	TGTGCCAGCAGTCGGGACAGGGGGCGGGTAGATACGCAGTATTTT	TRBV2	TRBJ2-3	.	TRBD1
CASSLSSTNQETQYF	TGTGCCAGCAGTTTATCGAGTACTAACCAAGAGACCCAGTACTTC	TRBV27	TRBJ2-5	.	.
CASRASGNSYEQYF	TGTGCCAGCAGGGCTAGCGGGAACTCCTACGAGCAGTACTTC	TRBV27	TRBJ2-7	.	TRBD2
CASLKGLGSYNEQFF	TGCGCCAGCTTGAAGGGACTAGGATCCTACAATGAGCAGTTCTTC	TRBV4-3	TRBJ2-1	.	TRBD2
CASSHEGPDCWEQYF	TGTGCCAGCAGCCACGAGGGTCCAGATTGTTGGGAGCAGTACTTC	TRBV2	TRBJ2-7	.	.
CASSGVQREVEQYF	TGTGCCAGCAGTGGGGTCCAGCGGGAGGTCGAGCAGTACTTC	TRBV28	TRBJ2-7	.	TRBD2
CASSSGEGPRPYNEQFF	TGTGCCAGCAGCTCGGGGGAGGGCCCTCGGCCCTACAATGAGCAGTTCTTC	TRBV7-9	TRBJ2-1	.	TRBD2
CSAPLGGSDEQYF	TGCAGCGCCCCACTGGGCGGGAGTGACGAGCAGTACTTC	TRBV29-1	TRBJ2-7	.	TRBD2
CASSQDDRGQGETGSNQPQHF	TGTGCCAGCAGCCAAGACGATAGGGGACAGGGAGAAACTGGGAGCAATCAGCCCCAGCATTTT	TRBV4-2	TRBJ1-5	.	TRBD1
CASSQVSLLTSYNEQFF	TGTGCCAGCAGCCAAGTTTCCCTACTTACTAGCTACAATGAGCAGTTCTTC	TRBV14	TRBJ2-1	.	.
CASSLAGGYQETQYF	TGCGCCAGCAGCTTGGCCGGGGGGTACCAAGAGACCCAGTACTTC	TRBV5-1	TRBJ2-5	.	TRBD2
CASSVEIELAGSGEQFF	TGTGCCAGCAGCGTAGAAATAGAACTAGCGGGATCCGGTGAGCAGTTCTTC	TRBV9	TRBJ2-1	.	TRBD2
CASSDAGTDTQYF	TGTGCCAGTAGTGACGCAGGTACAGATACGCAGTATTTT	TRBV19	TRBJ2-3	.	.
CASSMGLAGSQYF	TGTGCCAGCAGCATGGGACTAGCGGGAAGTCAGTACTTC	TRBV11-2	TRBJ2-4	.	TRBD2
CASSQDQGVLAQYF	TGCGCCAGCAGCCAAGATCAGGGGGTCCTGGCCCAGTACTTC	TRBV4-3	TRBJ2-5	once	TRBD1
CASSTYRGGAEKLFF	TGTGCCAGCAGCACCTACAGGGGGGGGGCTGAAAAACTGTTTTTT	TRBV9	TRBJ1-4	.	TRBD1
CASSLAGTGGYEQYF	TGTGCCAGCAGTTTAGCTGGGACAGGGGGCTACGAGCAGTACTTC	TRBV27	TRBJ2-7	.	TRBD1
CASSQVGAGQTGELFF	TGTGCCAGCAGCCAGGTTGGGGCAGGACAAACCGGGGAGCTGTTTTTT	TRBV4-2	TRBJ2-2	.	.
CASSLGAGDHEQFF	TGCGCCAGCAGCTTGGGGGCGGGGGATCATGAGCAGTTCTTC	TRBV5-1	TRBJ2-1	.	TRBD2
CASSGRNPGQGTSGSPYEQYF	TGTGCCAGTAGTGGGCGAAATCCGGGACAGGGGACTAGCGGGAGTCCCTACGAGCAGTACTTC	TRBV19	TRBJ2-7	.	TRBD2
CASSPGGVRAKKLAGVHEQYF	TGTGCCAGCAGCCCAGGCGGAGTGCGAGCTAAAAAACTAGCGGGAGTTCACGAGCAGTACTTC	TRBV27	TRBJ2-7	.	TRBD2
CASSQGLSTEAFF	TGTGCCAGCAGCCAAGGACTGAGCACTGAAGCTTTCTTT	TRBV6-5	TRBJ1-1	.	.
CATSRDHNNGRTYEQYF	TGTGCCACCAGCAGAGATCATAATAACGGGAGGACCTACGAGCAGTACTTC	TRBV15	TRBJ2-7	.	TRBD2
CASSDHTSGRAKFF	TGTGCCAGCAGTGATCATACTAGCGGGAGGGCCAAGTTCTTC	TRBV6-1	TRBJ2-1	.	TRBD2
CASSQAGHTEAFF	TGTGCCAGCAGCCAAGCTGGACATACTGAAGCTTTCTTT	TRBV4-2	TRBJ1-1	.	.
CASSQDITDRDYGYTF	TGCGCCAGCAGCCAAGACATAACGGACAGGGACTATGGCTACACCTTC	TRBV4-3	TRBJ1-2	.	TRBD1
CASGRPSRTSGRTDTQYF	TGTGCTAGTGGTCGCCCCTCCCGGACTAGCGGTCGCACAGATACGCAGTATTTT	TRBV12-5	TRBJ2-3	.	TRBD2
CASSPRGPYSYQPQHF	TGTGCCAGCAGCCCTAGGGGCCCTTATAGTTATCAGCCCCAGCATTTT	TRBV7-2	TRBJ1-5	.	.
CASSYQDDRTNTEAFF	TGTGCCAGCAGTTACCAGGACGACAGGACGAACACTGAAGCTTTCTTT	TRBV6-5	TRBJ1-1	.	.
CASSAKPGQGNTEAFF	TGTGCCAGCAGCGCGAAACCGGGACAGGGGAACACTGAAGCTTTCTTT	TRBV7-9	TRBJ1-1	.	TRBD1
CASRGASSGNTIYF	TGTGCCAGCAGGGGAGCTTCCTCTGGAAACACCATATATTTT	TRBV11-2	TRBJ1-3	.	.
CASSQVALAIGGTYEQYF	TGTGCCAGCAGCCAAGTGGCACTAGCGATAGGGGGGACCTACGAGCAGTACTTC	TRBV4-2	TRBJ2-7	.	.
CASSPPPQARGEETQYF	TGTGCCAGCTCACCCCCTCCCCAAGCGCGGGGAGAAGAGACCCAGTACTTC	TRBV18	TRBJ2-5	.	.
CASSGRALGGRDTGELFF	TGTGCCAGCAGCGGGAGGGCGTTGGGCGGGAGGGACACCGGGGAGCTGTTTTTT	TRBV9	TRBJ2-2	.	TRBD2
CASSYLFILSWRGAFF	TGTGCCAGCAGTTACCTCTTTATCCTCTCGTGGCGCGGAGCTTTCTTT	TRBV6-5	TRBJ1-1	.	.
CASSVGSRRNQETQYF	TGTGCCAGCAGCGTAGGCTCTAGACGGAACCAAGAGACCCAGTACTTC	TRBV9	TRBJ2-5	once	.
CASISRSYNEQFF	TGTGCCAGTATCTCTCGCTCCTACAATGAGCAGTTCTTC	TRBV13	TRBJ2-1	.	.
CASSQTGTSGRGGNEQFF	TGTGCCAGCAGTCAAACTGGGACTAGCGGGAGGGGGGGCAATGAGCAGTTCTTC	TRBV21-1	TRBJ2-1	.	.
CALFRDFNEQFF	TGTGCCCTCTTCCGGGACTTCAATGAGCAGTTCTTC	TRBV6-4	TRBJ2-1	.	.
CASSRTPGPGANVLTF	TGTGCCAGTAGTAGGACCCCAGGGCCTGGGGCCAACGTCCTGACTTTC	TRBV19	TRBJ2-6	.	.
CASSSVLAKNIQYF	TGCGCCAGCAGCTCCGTACTAGCCAAAAACATTCAGTACTTC	TRBV5-1	TRBJ2-4	.	.
CASFNSGRPYEQYF	TGTGCCAGCTTTAATAGCGGGAGGCCCTACGAGCAGTACTTC	TRBV28	TRBJ2-7	.	TRBD2
CAIEAPYTGELFF	TGTGCCATCGAGGCTCCCTACACCGGGGAGCTGTTTTTT	TRBV10-3	TRBJ2-2	few	.
CASSLAGTSGRTSTDTQYF	TGCGCCAGCAGCTTGGCCGGGACTAGCGGGAGGACCAGCACAGATACGCAGTATTTT	TRBV5-1	TRBJ2-3	once	TRBD2
CASSSGGRTGGQETQYF	TGTGCCAGCAGTTCCGGAGGACGGACAGGGGGACAAGAGACCCAGTACTTC	TRBV25-1	TRBJ2-5	.	TRBD1
CASSSLLVGREGLFGEQFF	TGTGCCAGCAGCTCCCTCCTCGTGGGGCGGGAGGGCCTTTTTGGTGAGCAGTTCTTC	TRBV11-2	TRBJ2-1	.	TRBD2